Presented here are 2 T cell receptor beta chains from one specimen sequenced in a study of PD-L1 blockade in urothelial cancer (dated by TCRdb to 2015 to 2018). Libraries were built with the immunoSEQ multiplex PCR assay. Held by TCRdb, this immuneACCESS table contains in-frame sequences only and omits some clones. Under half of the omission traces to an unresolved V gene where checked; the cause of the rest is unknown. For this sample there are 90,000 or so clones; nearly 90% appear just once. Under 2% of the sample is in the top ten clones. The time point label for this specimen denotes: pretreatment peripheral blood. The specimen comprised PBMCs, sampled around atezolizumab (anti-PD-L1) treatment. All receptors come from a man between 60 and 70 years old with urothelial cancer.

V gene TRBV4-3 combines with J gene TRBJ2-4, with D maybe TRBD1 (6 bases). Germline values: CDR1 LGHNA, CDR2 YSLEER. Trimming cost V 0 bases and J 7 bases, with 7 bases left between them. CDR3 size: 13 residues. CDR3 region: CASSQERGNIQYF. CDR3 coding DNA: TGCGCCAGCAGCCAAGAGAGGGGGAACATTCAGTACTTC.

In DNA, the CDR3 is TGTGCCAGCAGCCCCGACGGACAGCGCTACGAGCAGTACTTC. This encodes CASSPDGQRYEQYF. The chain combines TRBV7-2 with TRBJ2-7; D perhaps matches TRBD1 (6 bases). The CDR3 loop spans 14 amino acids. V dropped 5 bases and J dropped 3 bases, with 14 bases sitting between them. From germline, CDR1 is SGHTA and CDR2 FQGNSA.